A single sample is the source of the 6 T cell receptor beta chains below, sequenced in a study of shared clonotypes between healthy human individuals. Sequencing used immunoSEQ multiplex PCR; TCRdb keeps in-frame clones, though not all of them. The repertoire holds 190,000 or so clones, around 63% seen once, with 10% in the top ten. Specimen: memory CD4+ T cells sorted from blood. The subset denotes: CD45RA-negative fraction. All receptors derive from a young man in good health.

V and J are TRBV5-1 and TRBJ2-7, with D maybe TRBD2 (5 bases). The CDR3 contains 13 residues. V was shortened by 2 bases and J by 6 bases, with 12 bases between the two germline ends. Germline V gene sequence: CDR1 SGHRS, CDR2 YFSETQ. This CDR3 reads CASSLGPEGEQYF. CDR3 nucleotides: TGCGCCAGCAGCTTAGGCCCCGAGGGCGAGCAGTACTTC. The full variable domain, completed using reference TRBV5-1 and TRBJ2-7, is KAGVTQTPRYLIKTRGQQVTLSCSPISGHRSVSWYQQTPGQGLQFLFEYFSETQRNKGNFPGRFSGRQFSNSRSEMNVSTLELGDSALYLCASSLGPEGEQYFGPGTRLTVT.

This rearrangement joins TRBV9 to TRBJ1-2, with 8 positions matching TRBD1. V was pared by 3 bases and J by 8 bases, with 3 bases of the junction left unmatched. Germline loops: CDR1 SGDLS, CDR2 YYNGEE. The CDR3 sequence is 12 residues long. The CDR3 spells CASSATGVGYTF. The CDR3 nucleotides are TGTGCCAGCAGCGCGACAGGGGTGGGCTACACCTTC.

This clone is a singleton in its sample. The genes are TRBV7-8 and TRBJ2-1; 7 bases fit TRBD1. There are 17 residues in the CDR3. V was clipped by 4 bases and J by 0 bases; unmatched bases: 9. Germline V lookup: CDR1 SGHVS, CDR2 FQNEAQ. The CDR3 reads CASSSNPGTASYNEQFF. The DNA of the CDR3 is TGTGCCAGCAGCTCGAATCCCGGGACAGCCTCCTACAATGAGCAGTTCTTC.

This sequence joins TRBV10-3 and TRBJ2-3, with 7 bases matching TRBD1. In germline, CDR1 is ENHRY, CDR2 SYGVKD. Trimming cost V 7 bases and J 3 bases; bases outside gene matches: 4. This CDR3 has 13 amino acids. The CDR3 DNA is TGTGCCATCAATACAGGGGATACAGATACGCAGTATTTT. It codes for CAINTGDTDTQYF.

The J gene is TRBJ2-3, the V gene TRBV5-1; no firm D call. CDR1 is SGHRS and CDR2 is YFSETQ in the germline V gene. The V gene lost 1 base and the J gene lost 0 bases, with 9 bases spanning the gap. The CDR3 has 15 residues. This CDR3 is CASSLSNPSTDTQYF. In DNA, the CDR3 is TGCGCCAGCAGCTTGTCAAACCCGAGCACAGATACGCAGTATTTT.

The chain combines TRBV10-3 with TRBJ2-1; a weak D match, TRBD1 (6 bases). CDR1 and CDR2 from the germline V gene are ENHRY and SYGVKD. Trimming left V 2 bases short and J 13 bases short, with 18 bases between. The CDR3 runs to 14 residues. Written as DNA, the CDR3 is TGTGCCATCAGTGAGCTCAGTACAGGGATGGTTCAGTTCTTC. Protein sequence: CAISELSTGMVQFF.